The source of this TCR beta chain is a study of T-cell reconstitution after alpha-beta-depleted transplantation in children. This clonotype was detected once. CDR3 length equals 16 residues. Germline V lookup: CDR1 KGHSH, CDR2 LQKENI. V lost 6 bases, J lost 5 bases, and 19 bases lay in between. As it was prepared, the TCRbeta library received unique molecular identifiers. TCRdb reprocessed the PCR reads with MiXCR, giving one entry per CDR3 protein. The table shows approximately 640,000 distinct CDR3 sequences, with around 17% occurring only once. The sequencing used PBMCs from the stem cell graft donor, collected from the stem cell graft. The TCR was taken from a human donor who donated a stem cell graft to a child with acute myeloid leukemia. The V and J genes are TRBV18 and TRBJ2-2; tentatively, D is TRBD1 (7 bases). CDR3 loop: CASSFWRDRETGELFF. CDR3 bases: TGTGCCAGCTCCTTCTGGAGGGACAGAGAGACCGGGGAGCTGTTTTTT.